Presented here are 32 T cell receptor beta chains from one specimen sequenced in a study of blood T cell repertoires in COVID-19. Data came from immunoSEQ multiplex PCR; TCRdb stores just in-frame clones and leaves some out. This repertoire shows approximately 100,000 clones, 65% to 80% found once; its top ten account for around 20%. The specimen sequenced was peripheral blood. The receptors here all came from a man aged 70-80 years with active or convalescent COVID-19.

The count of this clone is one. The rearrangement joins TRBV5-1 to TRBJ2-1; TRBD2 might be the D (6 bases). This CDR3 is built from 16 residues. From germline, CDR1 is SGHRS and CDR2 YFSETQ. The ends were cut back, 2 bases at V and 0 bases at J, with 12 bases in the middle. The CDR3: CASSFRERGSYNEQFF. For the CDR3, the DNA is TGCGCCAGCAGCTTCCGGGAGAGGGGCTCCTACAATGAGCAGTTCTTC.

The chain recombines TRBV3-1 (or the pseudogene TRBV3-2) with TRBJ2-3, with 8 nucleotides matching TRBD2. V was pared by 0 bases and J by 12 bases, with 2 bases of the junction left unmatched. Germline V CDR1 and CDR2: LGHDT, YNNKEL (reference sequence). This CDR3 comprises 12 residues. The CDR3 DNA is TGTGCCAGCAGCCAAGAGGGACTAGTCCAGTATTTT. It is translated as CASSQEGLVQYF.

This chain joins TRBV11-2 and TRBJ2-1; 12 bases are a match to TRBD2. Germline lookup yields CDR1 SGHAT and CDR2 FQNNGV. The CDR3 covers 15 residues. V lost 6 bases, J lost 8 bases, and 8 bases stayed unmatched. For the CDR3, the DNA is TGTGCCAGCAGTTACTCTAGCGGGAGGGGGGATGAGCAGTTCTTC. Translated, it gives CASSYSSGRGDEQFF.

The gene calls are TRBV2 and TRBJ1-2; no definite D call. V lost 3 bases to trimming and J lost 3 bases, with 5 bases between them. Germline V CDR1 and CDR2: SNHLY, FYNNEI. There are 12 residues in the CDR3. The CDR3 region is CASSERDYGYTF. CDR3 nucleotides: TGTGCCAGCAGTGAGAGGGACTATGGCTACACCTTC. Together with reference TRBV2 and TRBJ1-2, the CDR3 gives the full variable domain: EPEVTQTPSHQVTQMGQEVILRCVPISNHLYFYWYRQILGQKVEFLVSFYNNEISEKSEIFDDQFSVERPDGSNFTLKIRSTKLEDSAMYFCASSERDYGYTFGSGTRLTVV.

This clone was detected only a few times. The gene calls are TRBV5-4 and TRBJ2-3, with D unresolved. The V gene lost 7 bases and the J gene lost 0 bases, with 6 bases spanning the gap. The germline V gene encodes CDR1 SGHNT and CDR2 YYREEE (reference sequence). This CDR3 is 12 amino acids long. CDR3: CASAGSTDTQYF. CDR3 nucleotides: TGTGCCAGCGCCGGGAGCACAGATACGCAGTATTTT.

V gene TRBV6-5 combines with J gene TRBJ2-2; the D is unclear. This CDR3 is built from 15 residues. The germline V and J ends were trimmed by 5 bases and 4 bases, with 14 bases remaining between them. Germline-derived CDR1 and CDR2 are MNHEY and SVGAGI. DNA for the CDR3: TGTGCCAGCAGTCGAGGCTCCTACCCCACCGGGGAGCTGTTTTTT. Translated, it gives CASSRGSYPTGELFF.

The V and J genes are TRBV28 and TRBJ1-1; 7 positions agree with TRBD1. With 8 bases clipped from V and 1 base from J, the junction kept 7 bases outside the gene matches. CDR1 is MDHEN, CDR2 SYDVKM, per germline. This CDR3 is 14 amino acids long. CDR3 in DNA: TGTGCCAGCTTGCCCGGGACAGAGAACACTGAAGCTTTCTTT. This codes for CASLPGTENTEAFF.

This clone was seen a single time. The V call is TRBV27, the J call TRBJ1-2, with TRBD1 matching 7 bases. The CDR3 contains 16 residues. Trimming took 8 bases from V and 1 from J; bases not matched to a gene: 13. Per germline, CDR1 MNHEY and CDR2 SMNVEV (reference sequence). This CDR3 is CASGWTGPTFNYGYTF. The CDR3, as DNA: TGTGCCAGCGGTTGGACAGGACCCACTTTTAACTATGGCTACACCTTC.

V usage is TRBV5-1 and J usage is TRBJ2-5; 10 nucleotides agree with TRBD1. CDR3 length: 15 residues. The J segment lost 4 bases and the V segment lost 0 bases, leaving 3 bases of the junction unmatched. Germline CDR1 SGHRS, CDR2 YFSETQ. This chain's CDR3 is CASSLGTGGRETQYF. The CDR3 nucleotides read TGCGCCAGCAGCTTGGGGACAGGGGGGCGAGAGACCCAGTACTTC.

The chain links TRBV6-5 to TRBJ1-2, with D perhaps matching TRBD1 (6 bases). Germline V gene data show CDR1 as MNHEY and CDR2 as SVGAGI. CDR3 length: 15 residues. Trimming removed 2 bases from V and 7 bases from J, with 17 bases in between. The CDR3 region has the DNA TGTGCCAGCAGTTACCGTGCAGGGGCTTGGAGTGGCTACACCTTC. Translating it yields CASSYRAGAWSGYTF.

The chain couples TRBV3-1 (or the pseudogene TRBV3-2) to TRBJ2-2, with D possibly TRBD2 on 5 matching bases. The germline V gene has CDR1 LGHDT and CDR2 YNNKEL (reference sequence). This CDR3 comprises 13 residues. Trimming took off 4 bases at V and 4 bases at J, with 7 bases between the two ends. The CDR3 coding sequence is TGTGCCAGCAGCCTAGGACTCACCGGGGAGCTGTTTTTT. This encodes CASSLGLTGELFF.

The chain is built from TRBV2 and TRBJ2-7; maybe TRBD1 (6 bases). CDR3 length: 15 amino acids. V was clipped by 3 bases and J by 2 bases, with 14 bases between them. Germline V gene data show CDR1 as SNHLY and CDR2 as FYNNEI. The CDR3 nucleotides read TGTGCCAGCAGTGAGGAGGAGACAGGAGCCTACGAGCAGTACTTC. Translating gives CASSEEETGAYEQYF.

Only a few counts were recorded for this clone. The chain joins TRBV11-3 to TRBJ2-1; D perhaps matches TRBD2 (6 bases). V lost 5 bases, J lost 5 bases, and 10 bases lay in between. The CDR3 loop spans 13 amino acids. CDR1 is SGHNT and CDR2 is YENEEA in the germline V gene. CDR3 bases: TGTGCCAGCAGCCCGGGACTTAACAATGAGCAGTTCTTC. Translated, it gives CASSPGLNNEQFF.

This chain links TRBV6-6 with TRBJ1-4; possible D gene TRBD1, 6 bases. The ends were cut back, 5 bases at V and 5 bases at J, with 21 bases in the middle. The CDR3 length is 17 residues. Germline V gene sequence: CDR1 MNHNY, CDR2 SVGAGI (reference sequence). The CDR3 reads CASSHGGRKSGNEKLFF. CDR3 in DNA: TGTGCCAGCAGTCATGGGGGCAGGAAAAGTGGGAATGAAAAACTGTTTTTT.

This clone was recorded only once. The chain uses TRBV25-1 and TRBJ1-1; D remains unclear. CDR1 is MGHDK, CDR2 SYGVNS, per germline. V was pared by 3 bases and J by 6 bases, with 14 bases between. The CDR3 consists of 14 residues. This CDR3 is CASSEREINPEAFF. DNA for the CDR3: TGTGCCAGCAGTGAGAGGGAGATCAACCCTGAAGCTTTCTTT.

The V call is TRBV6-5, the J call TRBJ1-4; D uncertain. Trimming took off 6 bases at V and 3 bases at J, with 11 bases between the two ends. The germline V gene has CDR1 MNHEY and CDR2 SVGAGI. CDR3 length: 14 residues. CDR3 region: CASRKTGANEKLFF. The CDR3 DNA sequence: TGTGCCAGCAGAAAGACGGGTGCTAATGAAAAACTGTTTTTT.

The genes are TRBV10-2 and TRBJ1-1; perhaps TRBD1 as D (5 bases). The germline V gene has CDR1 WSHSY and CDR2 SAAADI. The V and J ends lost 8 bases and 1 base respectively, with 14 bases between them. The CDR3 consists of 14 residues. Here the CDR3 reads CASCGAQGNTEAFF. The CDR3 bases are TGCGCCAGCTGTGGGGCGCAGGGGAACACTGAAGCTTTCTTT.

The V call is TRBV30, the J call TRBJ1-6; D perhaps matches TRBD1 (6 bases). Germline CDR1 reads GTSNPN; CDR2 reads SVGIG (reference sequence). V was clipped by 1 base and J by 8 bases, with 9 bases between them. The CDR3 covers 13 residues. This CDR3 is CAWSEDRYSPLHF. CDR3 in DNA: TGTGCCTGGAGTGAGGACAGATATTCACCCCTCCACTTT.

The rearrangement joins TRBV28 to TRBJ1-1, with TRBD1 identical over 9 bases. The trim removed 5 bases at V and 1 base at J, leaving 2 bases unmatched. CDR1 MDHEN and CDR2 SYDVKM come from the germline V gene. The CDR3 has 14 amino acids. The CDR3 coding sequence is TGTGCCAGCAGTGAGGGACAGGGGAACACTGAAGCTTTCTTT. It is translated as CASSEGQGNTEAFF.

The genes are TRBV7-2 and TRBJ1-6; tentatively, D is TRBD1 (6 bases). Trimming removed 5 bases at V and 7 bases at J, with 12 bases between. The CDR3 extends over 14 amino acids. Per the germline V gene, CDR1 is SGHTA and CDR2 is FQGNSA. The CDR3 DNA reads as TGTGCCAGCAGCACCGGACAGCTAAATTCACCCCTCCACTTT. This translates into CASSTGQLNSPLHF.

The V gene is TRBV4-2, the J gene TRBJ2-7; possible D gene TRBD1, 6 bases. Deletions cut 4 bases from V and 2 bases from J, with 15 bases between. CDR1 is LGHNA and CDR2 is YNFKEQ in the germline V gene. The length of the CDR3 is 15 residues. DNA for the CDR3: TGTGCCAGCAGCCTGACTTCGACAGGAGCCTACGAGCAGTACTTC. Translation: CASSLTSTGAYEQYF.

This chain links TRBV6-2 or TRBV6-3 with TRBJ2-7; D gene ambiguous. The V gene lost 0 bases and the J gene lost 12 bases, with 9 bases spanning the gap. The V gene's germline CDR1 is MNHEY and CDR2 SVGEGT. The CDR3 loop spans 11 amino acids. Here the CDR3 DNA reads TGTGCCAGCAGTTACTCGAGCCATTTGTACTTC. Protein: CASSYSSHLYF.

Of note for this clone: A read error may account for a junction end that differs from germline. This chain links TRBV7-7 with TRBJ1-5; D is unclear. The CDR3 consists of 9 residues. CDR1 is SSHAT and CDR2 is FNYEAQ in the germline V gene (reference sequence). In nucleotides, the CDR3 is TGTGCTAGCAGCCCTCCAGGGCATTTT. Translation: CASSPPGHF.

This clone was picked up a small number of times. One junction end disagrees with the germline gene, perhaps due to a read error. V is TRBV6-1 and J is TRBJ2-1, with TRBD2 as a possible D gene (6 bases). Looked up from germline, CDR1 is MNHNS and CDR2 is SASEGT. The CDR3 has 15 amino acids. The CDR3 bases are TGTGCCAGCAGTGAAGGGTACGGGAGTTACAGTGAGCAGTTCTTC. It translates to CASSEGYGSYSEQFF.

In this sample, this clone turned up a few times. The chain recombines TRBV19 with TRBJ2-5; 12 bases are shared with TRBD2. Germline values: CDR1 LNHDA, CDR2 SQIVND (reference sequence). CDR3 length: 19 residues. V lost 5 bases to trimming and J lost 5 bases; unmatched junction nucleotides: 18. In DNA, the CDR3 is TGTGCCAGTAGTTCCGCCTCGAACCCACTAGCGGGAGGTACGGAGACCCAGTACTTC. It translates to CASSSASNPLAGGTETQYF.

The chain links TRBV19 to TRBJ1-2; 8 positions match TRBD1. V lost 3 bases, J lost 3 bases, and 12 bases stayed unmatched. The CDR3 loop spans 17 amino acids. Germline V gene lookup returns CDR1 LNHDA and CDR2 SQIVND (reference sequence). Here the CDR3 DNA reads TGTGCCAGTAGTATGGGGGGCAGGGGGCCAGACCACTATGGCTACACCTTC. Its protein product is CASSMGGRGPDHYGYTF.

This chain uses TRBV7-6 with TRBJ1-6; TRBD1 matches 8 bases. Germline V gene lookup returns CDR1 SGHVS and CDR2 FNYEAQ. This CDR3 spans 15 amino acids. V trimming: 1 base; J trimming: 9 bases; junction bases outside the gene matches: 5. The chain's CDR3 is CASSLGTGRSSPLHF. Here the CDR3 DNA reads TGTGCCAGCAGCTTAGGGACAGGGCGAAGTTCACCCCTCCACTTT.

The V gene is TRBV28, the J gene TRBJ1-1; no clear D gene. This CDR3 region has 15 residues. Deletions cut 1 base from V and 4 bases from J, with 13 bases between. Germline CDR1 and CDR2: MDHEN and SYDVKM. The CDR3 protein is CASSLSGGSTTEAFF. CDR3 bases: TGTGCCAGCAGTTTATCGGGAGGGAGTACCACTGAAGCTTTCTTT.

The rearrangement joins TRBV18 to TRBJ2-1; 11 nucleotides agree with TRBD1. Germline CDR1 reads KGHSH; CDR2 reads LQKENI. This CDR3 has 15 amino acids. J gave up 3 bases and V 3 bases, and 1 base lay outside the gene matches. Here the CDR3 reads CASSPGTGGYNEQFF. CDR3 DNA sequence: TGTGCCAGCTCACCCGGGACAGGGGGCTACAATGAGCAGTTCTTC.

This rearrangement joins TRBV3-1 (or the pseudogene TRBV3-2) to TRBJ1-1; 10 positions agree with TRBD1. This CDR3 is 18 amino acids long. J was trimmed by 0 bases and V by 4 bases; bases with no gene match: 11. Germline lookup yields CDR1 LGHDT and CDR2 YNNKEL (reference sequence). The CDR3 spells CASSPASDRGVMNTEAFF. The CDR3 DNA reads as TGTGCCAGCAGCCCAGCATCGGACAGGGGGGTTATGAACACTGAAGCTTTCTTT.

This clone was observed once. The rearrangement uses TRBV25-1 and TRBJ2-7, with 8 nucleotides matching TRBD1. The CDR3 is 12 amino acids. The trim removed 6 bases at V and 5 bases at J, leaving 3 bases unmatched. Germline V gene sequence: CDR1 MGHDK, CDR2 SYGVNS. The CDR3 loop is CASRSTGDEQYF. The CDR3 DNA sequence: TGTGCCAGCAGGTCGACAGGGGACGAGCAGTACTTC.

V and J are TRBV7-9 and TRBJ2-1; 7 bases line up with TRBD1. Trimming took 6 bases from V and 6 from J; bases not matched to a gene: 8. The length of the CDR3 is 14 residues. Looked up from germline, CDR1 is SEHNR and CDR2 is FQNEAQ (reference sequence). The DNA of the CDR3 is TGTGCCAGCAGTTTACAGGGGAGAACCAATGAGCAGTTCTTC. Its protein is CASSLQGRTNEQFF. Filled out from reference TRBV7-9 and TRBJ2-1, the complete variable domain reads DTGVSQNPRHKITKRGQNVTFRCDPISEHNRLYWYRQTLGQGPEFLTYFQNEAQLEKSRLLSDRFSAERPKGSFSTLEIQRTEQGDSAMYLCASSLQGRTNEQFFGPGTRLTVL.